These 32 T cell receptor beta chains were sequenced from one sample in a study of patients and donors after allogeneic stem cell transplantation. TCRdb redid the calling of the RT-PCR reads with MiXCR, one entry per CDR3 protein. The table has tens of thousands of distinct CDR3 sequences, roughly 29% seen once. Sequencing was carried out using blood, either unsorted or a sorted T cell fraction (not recorded which). These receptors came from a human donor who was either an allogeneic HSCT recipient or a stem cell or donor lymphocyte infusion donor (not recorded which). It is not recorded whose cells these are; they may come from a transplant donor.

The rearrangement joins TRBV10-3 to TRBJ2-7; D gene ambiguous. Trimming removed 10 bases at V and 1 base at J, with 20 bases between. CDR1 and CDR2 from the germline V gene are ENHRY and SYGVKD. The CDR3 length is 15 residues. In DNA, the CDR3 is TGTGCCACCTCAACTACTTCGGACGGTTCCTACGAGCAGTACTTC. Its protein is CATSTTSDGSYEQYF.

This chain connects TRBV24-1 to TRBJ1-5; the match to TRBD1 covers 7 bases. The CDR3 is 12 amino acids. In germline, CDR1 is KGHDR, CDR2 SFDVKD. The J segment lost 1 base and the V segment lost 11 bases, leaving 1 base of the junction unmatched. The CDR3 reads CAIQGSNQPQHF. The CDR3 bases are TGTGCCATACAGGGGAGCAATCAGCCCCAGCATTTT.

This chain joins TRBV25-1 and TRBJ1-5; 12 bases agree with TRBD1. Germline trimming cut 10 bases from V and 7 bases from J; bases unmatched to any gene: 11. The germline V gene encodes CDR1 MGHDK and CDR2 SYGVNS. CDR3 length: 15 residues. The CDR3 spells CAKTPGTGGRQPQHF. In DNA, the CDR3 is TGTGCCAAGACACCAGGGACAGGGGGCCGACAGCCCCAGCATTTT.

This CDR3 reads CASSLGSGNTIYF. CDR3 nucleotides: TGTGCCAGCAGCTTAGGGTCTGGAAACACCATATATTTT. V is TRBV7-3 and J is TRBJ1-3; unclear D gene. Between the trimmed V and J ends, which lost 2 bases and 1 base, there was a span of 3 bases. Germline V CDR1 and CDR2: SGHTA, FQGTGA. The CDR3 loop spans 13 amino acids.

This clonotype was counted between two and nine times. This chain links TRBV6-2 or TRBV6-3 with TRBJ2-5; D is uncertain. The CDR3 totals 11 residues. CDR1 and CDR2 (germline): MNHEY, SVGEGT. The ends were cut back, 2 bases at V and 5 bases at J, with 3 bases in the middle. CDR3 nucleotides: TGTGCCAGCAGTTACGGCGAGACCCAGTACTTC. Translation gives CASSYGETQYF.

In its sample, this clonotype was seen a few times. This chain connects TRBV7-3 to TRBJ1-1; D may be TRBD1 (5 bases). Trimming took off 2 bases at V and 3 bases at J, with 16 bases between the two ends. The CDR3 contains 16 residues. The germline V gene has CDR1 SGHTA and CDR2 FQGTGA. In DNA, the CDR3 is TGTGCCAGCAGCTTAGGTGGGGGTAGAGTAGACACTGAAGCTTTCTTT. Translation: CASSLGGGRVDTEAFF.

The chain employs TRBV5-1 and TRBJ2-1; 7 bases match TRBD1. Trimming cost V 4 bases and J 0 bases; bases outside gene matches: 4. The CDR3 spans 15 residues. The germline CDR1 and CDR2 sequences are SGHRS and YFSETQ. DNA of the CDR3: TGCGCCAGCAGCCCGGGACAGAGCTCCTACAATGAGCAGTTCTTC. Translation: CASSPGQSSYNEQFF.

This clonotype was counted between two and nine times. The chain uses TRBV10-3 and TRBJ1-2; 9 nucleotides agree with TRBD1. Germline V lookup: CDR1 ENHRY, CDR2 SYGVKD. The CDR3 totals 13 residues. V trimming: 6 bases; J trimming: 7 bases; junction bases outside the gene matches: 6. This chain's CDR3 is CAISRDREGGYTF. The CDR3 nucleotides read TGTGCCATCAGCCGGGACAGGGAGGGTGGCTACACCTTC.

CDR3 sequence reads: CASSFTGGGEKLFF. DNA of the CDR3: TGTGCCAGCAGTTTTACAGGGGGAGGGGAAAAACTGTTTTTT. The chain is built from TRBV6-5 and TRBJ1-4, with 8 bases identical to TRBD1. CDR3 length: 14 residues. Germline CDR1 and CDR2: MNHEY and SVGAGI. V was clipped by 4 bases and J by 8 bases; unmatched bases: 6.

In this sample, this clonotype turned up many times. This chain joins TRBV20-1 and TRBJ1-2, with D tentatively TRBD1 (6 bases). The germline gives CDR1 DFQATT, CDR2 SNEGSKA (reference sequence). This CDR3 region has 12 residues. Trimming cost V 5 bases and J 4 bases, with 11 bases left between them. The CDR3: CSAHRDTYGYTF. CDR3 coding DNA: TGCAGTGCTCATCGGGACACCTATGGCTACACCTTC.

This clonotype has only one observation. The CDR3 is CSASSPSGGPLTGELFF. Here the CDR3 DNA reads TGCAGTGCTAGCTCCCCTAGCGGGGGGCCTCTGACCGGGGAGCTGTTTTTT. V and J are TRBV20-1 and TRBJ2-2, with 11 bases aligning to TRBD2. Losses at the gene ends were 3 bases for V and 5 bases for J; bases not matched to a gene: 11. Germline loops: CDR1 DFQATT, CDR2 SNEGSKA (reference sequence). The CDR3 runs 17 residues.

This clonotype was seen more than once but under ten times. The rearrangement links TRBV27 to TRBJ1-4; D unresolved. Germline assignment: CDR1 MNHEY and CDR2 SMNVEV (reference sequence). Trimming took 2 bases from V and 6 from J, leaving 13 bases between them. CDR3 length: 15 amino acids. In DNA form, the CDR3 reads TGTGCCAGCAGTTTAGTAGGACGGGAACATGAAAAACTGTTTTTT. Translating gives CASSLVGREHEKLFF.

This clonotype was observed a handful of times. The rearrangement uses TRBV5-1 and TRBJ1-3; D call uncertain. Between the trimmed V and J ends, which lost 4 bases and 0 bases, there was a span of 11 bases. The germline V gene has CDR1 SGHRS and CDR2 YFSETQ. This CDR3 has 15 residues. Here the CDR3 DNA reads TGCGCCAGCAGCCATGGAACCAACTCTGGAAACACCATATATTTT. This codes for CASSHGTNSGNTIYF.

This clonotype was detected a few times. The genes are TRBV10-3 and TRBJ2-4; D remains unclear. The V and J ends lost 2 bases and 0 bases respectively, with 11 bases between them. Germline assignment: CDR1 ENHRY and CDR2 SYGVKD. This CDR3 spans 16 amino acids. In nucleotides, the CDR3 is TGTGCCATCAGTGAGAGCGTATTTCTAGCCAAAAACATTCAGTACTTC. It yields the protein CAISESVFLAKNIQYF.

This chain links TRBV10-3 with TRBJ2-7, with D tentatively TRBD2 (5 bases). CDR1 and CDR2 from the germline V gene are ENHRY and SYGVKD. Trimming shortened V by 7 bases and J by 2 bases, and 15 bases separated the two germline ends. The length of the CDR3 is 14 residues. CDR3 bases: TGTGCCATCACTGACATCCGGCGGGCCTACGAGCAGTACTTC. It codes for CAITDIRRAYEQYF.

This clonotype was counted between two and nine times. J is TRBJ1-2 and V is TRBV12-3 or TRBV12-4; D remains unclear. This CDR3 is 14 amino acids long. V shed 5 bases and J shed 8 bases, with 18 bases lying between them. CDR3 region: CASSVLRSAHGYTF. In DNA form, the CDR3 reads TGTGCCAGCAGTGTCCTAAGGAGTGCGCACGGCTACACCTTC.

This clonotype was picked up a small number of times. The gene calls are TRBV20-1 and TRBJ1-2, with D uncertain. The germline gives CDR1 DFQATT, CDR2 SNEGSKA (reference sequence). The V gene lost 0 bases and the J gene lost 2 bases, with 10 bases spanning the gap. The CDR3 extends over 14 amino acids. CDR3 in amino acids: CSARDFWLNYGYTF. The CDR3 region has the DNA TGCAGTGCTAGAGATTTCTGGTTGAACTATGGCTACACCTTC.

The chain employs TRBV5-1 and TRBJ2-1; D is ambiguous. Germline-derived CDR1 and CDR2 are SGHRS and YFSETQ. V lost 3 bases and J 0 bases, leaving 13 bases between the germline ends. CDR3 length: 16 residues. DNA for the CDR3: TGCGCCAGCAGCTCAAGTACTCATAGCTCCTACAATGAGCAGTTCTTC. Protein product: CASSSSTHSSYNEQFF.

This clonotype was counted many times. This chain uses TRBV7-9 with TRBJ1-4; no clear D gene. V was pared by 5 bases and J by 5 bases, with 9 bases between. CDR1 is SEHNR, CDR2 FQNEAQ, per germline (reference sequence). This CDR3 is built from 13 residues. The DNA of the CDR3 is TGTGCCAGCAGCAAGAGGATAAATGAAAAACTGTTTTTT. Translated, it gives CASSKRINEKLFF.

The chain employs TRBV29-1 and TRBJ1-2, with D perhaps matching TRBD1 (5 bases). Trimming removed 4 bases at V and 6 bases at J, with 12 bases between. CDR1 and CDR2 from the germline V gene are SQVTM and ANQGSEA. The CDR3 has 12 amino acids. The CDR3: CSVGQSTHGYTF. For the CDR3, the DNA is TGCAGCGTTGGACAGTCTACCCATGGCTACACCTTC.

This clonotype appeared a few times. This rearrangement joins TRBV4-1 to TRBJ2-7; tentatively, D is TRBD1 (6 bases). CDR1 and CDR2 from the germline V gene are MGHRA and YSYEKL. V lost 3 bases, J lost 3 bases, and 15 bases lay in between. The CDR3 totals 15 residues. The CDR3 nucleotides read TGCGCCAGCAGCCATGGGTCGGGACACAACTACGAGCAGTACTTC. Protein product: CASSHGSGHNYEQYF.

The V and J genes are TRBV4-1 and TRBJ2-7, with a possible D match to TRBD2 (6 bases). CDR3 size: 17 residues. Germline V gives CDR1 MGHRA, CDR2 YSYEKL. The ends were cut back, 4 bases at V and 2 bases at J, with 21 bases in the middle. CDR3 nucleotides: TGCGCCAGCAGCCGACCACTAAACAGCAGGGAGGCCTACGAGCAGTACTTC. This encodes CASSRPLNSREAYEQYF.

The chain couples TRBV7-8 to TRBJ2-3; D ambiguous. Per germline, CDR1 SGHVS and CDR2 FQNEAQ. The CDR3 contains 12 residues. The germline V and J ends were trimmed by 1 base and 4 bases, with 3 bases remaining between them. In DNA, the CDR3 is TGTGCCAGCAGCTTAGTGGCAGATACGCAGTATTTT. Amino acid sequence: CASSLVADTQYF.

The genes are TRBV29-1 and TRBJ1-2; D perhaps matches TRBD1 (5 bases). Germline CDR1 SQVTM, CDR2 ANQGSEA. V lost 8 bases, J lost 7 bases, and 17 bases lay in between. The CDR3 runs to 12 residues. The CDR3 coding sequence is TGCAGCTTTGGTCCACCTCAGGGTGGCTACACCTTC. Translation: CSFGPPQGGYTF.

This clonotype was picked up a small number of times. The V gene is TRBV12-3 or TRBV12-4, the J gene TRBJ2-3; perhaps TRBD2 as D (7 bases). V lost 5 bases to trimming and J lost 6 bases, with 12 bases between them. The CDR3 has 13 amino acids. The CDR3 DNA reads as TGTGCCAGCAGTCTCGGGGGGCCCGATACGCAGTATTTT. This sequence encodes CASSLGGPDTQYF.

Ten or more counts support this clonotype. The gene calls are TRBV20-1 and TRBJ2-3; D gene uncertain. Trimming took off 0 bases at V and 6 bases at J, with 7 bases between the two ends. CDR3 length: 12 residues. Germline V gene lookup returns CDR1 DFQATT and CDR2 SNEGSKA (reference sequence). CDR3 in DNA: TGCAGTGCTAGAGAAGACTGGGATACGCAGTATTTT. As protein: CSAREDWDTQYF.

This chain connects TRBV29-1 to TRBJ1-3, with D unresolved. In germline, CDR1 is SQVTM, CDR2 ANQGSEA. This CDR3 has 13 amino acids. V was pared by 6 bases and J by 0 bases, with 9 bases between. CDR3 in DNA: TGCAGCGTCCAGATGAGCTCTGGAAACACCATATATTTT. This sequence encodes CSVQMSSGNTIYF.

This clonotype was seen a few times. The rearrangement uses TRBV9 and TRBJ1-6; no firm D call. Trimming left V 1 base short and J 1 base short, with 9 bases between. Germline loops: CDR1 SGDLS, CDR2 YYNGEE. The CDR3 totals 16 residues. CDR3 in amino acids: CASSVRGSSYNSPLHF. Written as DNA, the CDR3 is TGTGCCAGCAGCGTAAGAGGGAGTTCCTATAATTCACCCCTCCACTTT.

This clonotype was observed a handful of times. This rearrangement joins TRBV27 to TRBJ2-7; 11 bases fit TRBD1. The CDR3 has 13 amino acids. Germline values: CDR1 MNHEY, CDR2 SMNVEV (reference sequence). The J segment lost 5 bases and the V segment lost 6 bases, leaving 3 bases of the junction unmatched. As DNA, the CDR3 is TGTGCCAGCAGGGGGACAGGGGGGAACGAGCAGTACTTC. Translated, it gives CASRGTGGNEQYF.

The chain is built from TRBV29-1 and TRBJ1-2; no reliable D call. This CDR3 region has 11 residues. Looked up from germline, CDR1 is SQVTM and CDR2 is ANQGSEA. V was shortened by 4 bases and J by 3 bases, with 6 bases between the two germline ends. The CDR3 loop reads CSVVGYYGYTF. The CDR3 nucleotides read TGCAGCGTTGTAGGGTACTATGGCTACACCTTC.

The chain employs TRBV6-1 and TRBJ1-3; 7 nucleotides match TRBD1. CDR3 length equals 17 residues. CDR1 is MNHNS and CDR2 is SASEGT in the germline V gene. The junction had 9 bases not matched to a gene; V was cut back by 4 bases and J by 0 bases. The CDR3 region has the DNA TGTGCCAGCAGTGGGTACAGGGGCACTTCCTCTGGAAACACCATATATTTT. It yields the protein CASSGYRGTSSGNTIYF.

This clonotype appeared a few times. Germline and junction disagree at one end, which may indicate a read error. This sequence joins TRBV11-3 and TRBJ1-1, with D unclear. The CDR3 spans 15 residues. The germline V gene has CDR1 SGHNT and CDR2 YENEEA. The CDR3 bases are TGTACCAGCAGCTTAGCGGCTTACCAGAACACTGAAGCTTTCTTT. Its translation is CTSSLAAYQNTEAFF.